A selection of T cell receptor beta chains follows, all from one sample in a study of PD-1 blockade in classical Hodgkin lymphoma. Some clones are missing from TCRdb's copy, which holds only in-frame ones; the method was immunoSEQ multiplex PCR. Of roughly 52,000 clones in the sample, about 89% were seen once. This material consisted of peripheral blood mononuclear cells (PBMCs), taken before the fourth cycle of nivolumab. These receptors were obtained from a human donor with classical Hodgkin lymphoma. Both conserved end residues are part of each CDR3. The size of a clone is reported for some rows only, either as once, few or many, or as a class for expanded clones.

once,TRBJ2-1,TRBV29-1,CSVENLNEQFF
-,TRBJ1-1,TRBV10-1,CASSDPAGGNTEAFF
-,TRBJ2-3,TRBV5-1,CASSLQGATDTQYF
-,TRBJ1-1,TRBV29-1,CSAKNTEAFF
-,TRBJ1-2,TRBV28,CATLEGYGYTF
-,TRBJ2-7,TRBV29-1,CSVVGGPGTGTYEQYF
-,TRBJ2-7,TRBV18,CASSPGTDYEQYF
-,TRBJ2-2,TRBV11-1,CASSFGGTYTGELFF
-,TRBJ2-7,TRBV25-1,CASSEPGQGGRTTYEQYF
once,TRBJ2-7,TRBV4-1,CASSARTSGLYEQYF
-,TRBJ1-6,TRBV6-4,CASREDPTYNSPLHF
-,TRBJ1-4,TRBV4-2,CASSQEKRTATNEKLFF
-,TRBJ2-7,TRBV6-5,CASRAGLYEQYF
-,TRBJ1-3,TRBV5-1,CASSRSPGTGEAGNTIYF
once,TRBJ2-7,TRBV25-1,CASSALSWDEQYF
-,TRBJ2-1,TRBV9,CASSVGGTSGNEQFF
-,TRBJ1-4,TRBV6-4,CASSDSQGIEEKLFF
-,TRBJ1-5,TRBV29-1,CSVGDRQGIQPQHF
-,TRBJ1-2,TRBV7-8,CASSLVEQVDYGYTF
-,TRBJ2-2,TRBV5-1,CAIRGQMTGELFF
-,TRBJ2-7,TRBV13,CASSQQGARGYEQYF
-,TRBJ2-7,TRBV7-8,CASSLGTGLVEYEQYF
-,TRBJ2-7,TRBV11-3,CASSRPVEGEGNEQYF
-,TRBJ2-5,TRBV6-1,CASSEAGTGVFETQYF
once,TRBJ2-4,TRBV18,CASSRPGQGAQGIQYF
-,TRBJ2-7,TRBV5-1,CASSLGGAGGLSYEQYF
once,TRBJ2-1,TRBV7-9,CASSFNLAERNEQFF